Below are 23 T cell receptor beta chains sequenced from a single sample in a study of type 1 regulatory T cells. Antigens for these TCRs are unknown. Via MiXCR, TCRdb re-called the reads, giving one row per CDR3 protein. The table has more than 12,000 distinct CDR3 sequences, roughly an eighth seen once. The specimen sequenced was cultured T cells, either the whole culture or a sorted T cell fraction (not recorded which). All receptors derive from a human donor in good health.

CDR3 bases: TGCAGTGCAGTAGCGGGAGTTTTCTACAATGAGCAGTTCTTC. It encodes CSAVAGVFYNEQFF. The chain recombines TRBV20-1 with TRBJ2-1; 9 nucleotides line up with TRBD2. The germline V gene encodes CDR1 DFQATT and CDR2 SNEGSKA (reference sequence). Germline trimming cut 6 bases from V and 3 bases from J; bases unmatched to any gene: 6. The CDR3 has 14 residues.

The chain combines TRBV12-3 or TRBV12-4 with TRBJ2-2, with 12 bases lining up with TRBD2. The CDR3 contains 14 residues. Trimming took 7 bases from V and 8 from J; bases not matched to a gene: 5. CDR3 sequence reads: CASKLAGGAGELFF. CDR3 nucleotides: TGTGCCAGCAAACTAGCGGGAGGAGCGGGGGAGCTGTTTTTT.

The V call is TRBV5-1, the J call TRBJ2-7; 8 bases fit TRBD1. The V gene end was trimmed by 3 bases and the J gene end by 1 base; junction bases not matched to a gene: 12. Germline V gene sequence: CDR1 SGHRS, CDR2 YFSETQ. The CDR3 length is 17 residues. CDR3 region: CASSSERDRGGSYEQYF. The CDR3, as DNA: TGCGCCAGCAGCTCGGAAAGAGACAGGGGTGGATCCTACGAGCAGTACTTC.

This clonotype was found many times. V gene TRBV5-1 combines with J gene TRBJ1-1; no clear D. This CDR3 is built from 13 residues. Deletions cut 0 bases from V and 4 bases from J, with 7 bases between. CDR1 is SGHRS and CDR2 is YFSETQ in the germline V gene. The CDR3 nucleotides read TGCGCCAGCAGCTTGGGACCCCTCACTGAAGCTTTCTTT. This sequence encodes CASSLGPLTEAFF.

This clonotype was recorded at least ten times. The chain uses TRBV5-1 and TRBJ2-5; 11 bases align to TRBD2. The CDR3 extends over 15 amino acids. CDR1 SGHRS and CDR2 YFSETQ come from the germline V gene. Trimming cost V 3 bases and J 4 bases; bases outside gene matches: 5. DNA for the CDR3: TGCGCCAGCAGCTCAATTACTAGCGGGAGAGAGACCCAGTACTTC. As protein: CASSSITSGRETQYF.

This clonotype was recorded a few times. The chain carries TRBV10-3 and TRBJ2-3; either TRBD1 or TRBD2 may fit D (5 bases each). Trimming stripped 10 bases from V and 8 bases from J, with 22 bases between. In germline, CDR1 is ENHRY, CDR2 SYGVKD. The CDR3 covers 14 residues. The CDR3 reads CATRGGSFGGTQYF. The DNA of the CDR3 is TGTGCCACCCGCGGCGGCTCCTTTGGGGGTACGCAGTATTTT.

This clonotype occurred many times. The DNA of the CDR3 is TGCGCCAGCAGCCAAGATCTAACAGGGGGATACAATGAGCAGTTCTTC. Its protein is CASSQDLTGGYNEQFF. The rearrangement joins TRBV4-1 to TRBJ2-1; 8 bases fit TRBD1. J was trimmed by 4 bases and V by 0 bases; bases with no gene match: 5. CDR3 size: 16 residues. Germline V lookup: CDR1 MGHRA, CDR2 YSYEKL.

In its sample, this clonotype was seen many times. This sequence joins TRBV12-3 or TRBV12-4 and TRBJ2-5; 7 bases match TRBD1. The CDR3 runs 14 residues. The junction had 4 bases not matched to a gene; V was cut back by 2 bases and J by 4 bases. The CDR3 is CASSLRRGPETQYF. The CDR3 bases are TGTGCCAGCAGTTTACGAAGGGGGCCAGAGACCCAGTACTTC.

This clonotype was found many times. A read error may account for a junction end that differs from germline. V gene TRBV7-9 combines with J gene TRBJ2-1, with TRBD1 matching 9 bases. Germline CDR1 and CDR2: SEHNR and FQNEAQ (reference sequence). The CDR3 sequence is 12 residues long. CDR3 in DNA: TGTGCCAGCAGCGTAGGGGACAGGGTCATCGGGTTC. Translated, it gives CASSVGDRVIGF.

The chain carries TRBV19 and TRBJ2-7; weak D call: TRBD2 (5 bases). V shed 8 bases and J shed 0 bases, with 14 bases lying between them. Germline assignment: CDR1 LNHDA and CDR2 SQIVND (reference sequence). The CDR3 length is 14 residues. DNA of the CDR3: TGTGCCAGTTCCAGTATGGGGAGCTCCTACGAGCAGTACTTC. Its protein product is CASSSMGSSYEQYF.

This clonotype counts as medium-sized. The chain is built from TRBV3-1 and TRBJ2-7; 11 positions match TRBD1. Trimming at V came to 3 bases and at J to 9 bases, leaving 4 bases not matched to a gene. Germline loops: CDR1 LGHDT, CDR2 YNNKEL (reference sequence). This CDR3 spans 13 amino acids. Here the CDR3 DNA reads TGTGCCAGCAGCCAGGGGACAGGGGGGCCGCAGTACTTC. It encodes CASSQGTGGPQYF.

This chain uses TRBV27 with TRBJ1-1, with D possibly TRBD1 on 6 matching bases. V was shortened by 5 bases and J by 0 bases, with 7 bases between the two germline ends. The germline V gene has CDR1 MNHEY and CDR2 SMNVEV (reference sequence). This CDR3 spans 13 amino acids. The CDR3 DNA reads TGTGCCAGCAGTGGACAGCTGAACACTGAAGCTTTCTTT. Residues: CASSGQLNTEAFF.

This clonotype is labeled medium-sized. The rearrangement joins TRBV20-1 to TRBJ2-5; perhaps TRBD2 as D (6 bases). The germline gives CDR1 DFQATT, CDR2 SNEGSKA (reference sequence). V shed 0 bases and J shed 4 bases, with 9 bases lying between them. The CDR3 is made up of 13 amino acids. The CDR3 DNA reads TGCAGTGCTAGAGAAGGAGGGCGAGAGACCCAGTACTTC. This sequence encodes CSAREGGRETQYF.

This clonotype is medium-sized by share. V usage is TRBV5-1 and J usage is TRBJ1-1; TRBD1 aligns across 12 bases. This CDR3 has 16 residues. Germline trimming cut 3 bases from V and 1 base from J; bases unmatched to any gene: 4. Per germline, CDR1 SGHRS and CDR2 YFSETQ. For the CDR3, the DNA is TGCGCCAGCAGCTGGGGACAGGGGGCTGAGAACACTGAAGCTTTCTTT. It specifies CASSWGQGAENTEAFF. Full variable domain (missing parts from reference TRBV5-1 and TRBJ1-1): KAGVTQTPRYLIKTRGQQVTLSCSPISGHRSVSWYQQTPGQGLQFLFEYFSETQRNKGNFPGRFSGRQFSNSRSEMNVSTLELGDSALYLCASSWGQGAENTEAFFGQGTRLTVV.

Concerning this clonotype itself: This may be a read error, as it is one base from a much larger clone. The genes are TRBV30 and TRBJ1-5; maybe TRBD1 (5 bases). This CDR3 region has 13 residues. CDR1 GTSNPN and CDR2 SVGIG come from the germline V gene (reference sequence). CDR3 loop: CAGSLTDNQPQHF. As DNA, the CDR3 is TGTGCCGGGAGTTTGACAGACAATCAGCCCCAGCATTTT.

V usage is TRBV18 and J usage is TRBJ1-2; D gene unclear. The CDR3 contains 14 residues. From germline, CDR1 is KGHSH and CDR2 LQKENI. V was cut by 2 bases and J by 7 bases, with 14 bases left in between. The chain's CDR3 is CASSPDLARAGYTF. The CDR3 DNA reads TGTGCCAGCTCACCAGACTTGGCGCGTGCTGGCTACACCTTC.

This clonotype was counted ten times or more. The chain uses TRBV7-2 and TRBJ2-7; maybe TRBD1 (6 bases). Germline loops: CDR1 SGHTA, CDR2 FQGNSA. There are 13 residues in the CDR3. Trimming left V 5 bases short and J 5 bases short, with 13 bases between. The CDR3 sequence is CASSNRQANEQYF. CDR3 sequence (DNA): TGTGCCAGCAGCAACCGACAGGCGAACGAGCAGTACTTC.

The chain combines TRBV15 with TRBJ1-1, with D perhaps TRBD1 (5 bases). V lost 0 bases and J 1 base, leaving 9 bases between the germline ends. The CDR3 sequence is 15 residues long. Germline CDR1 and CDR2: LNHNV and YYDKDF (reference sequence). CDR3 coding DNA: TGTGCCACCAGCAGAGATTACCAGGGGAACACTGAAGCTTTCTTT. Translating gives CATSRDYQGNTEAFF. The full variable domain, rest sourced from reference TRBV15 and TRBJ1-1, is DAMVIQNPRYQVTQFGKPVTLSCSQTLNHNVMYWYQQKSSQAPKLLFHYYDKDFNNEADTPDNFQSRRPNTSFCFLDIRSPGLGDTAMYLCATSRDYQGNTEAFFGQGTRLTVV.

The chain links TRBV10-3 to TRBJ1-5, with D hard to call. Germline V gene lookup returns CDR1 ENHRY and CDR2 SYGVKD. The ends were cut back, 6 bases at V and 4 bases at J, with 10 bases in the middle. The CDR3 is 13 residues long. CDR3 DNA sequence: TGTGCCATCAGCCTTACAGAAAATCAGCCCCAGCATTTT. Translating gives CAISLTENQPQHF.

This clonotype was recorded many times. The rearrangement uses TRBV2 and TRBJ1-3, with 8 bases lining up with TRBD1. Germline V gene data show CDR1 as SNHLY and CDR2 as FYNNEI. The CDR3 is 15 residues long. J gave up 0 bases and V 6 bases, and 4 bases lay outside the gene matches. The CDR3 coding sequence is TGTGCCAGCAGGAGGACAGGGAGCTCTGGAAACACCATATATTTT. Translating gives CASRRTGSSGNTIYF.

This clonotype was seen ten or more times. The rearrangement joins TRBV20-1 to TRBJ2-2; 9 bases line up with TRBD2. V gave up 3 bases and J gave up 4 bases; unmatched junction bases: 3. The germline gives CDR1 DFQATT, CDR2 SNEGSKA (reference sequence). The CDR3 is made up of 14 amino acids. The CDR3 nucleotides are TGCAGTGCTAGGGAGACTAGCGGCACCGGGGAGCTGTTTTTT. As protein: CSARETSGTGELFF.

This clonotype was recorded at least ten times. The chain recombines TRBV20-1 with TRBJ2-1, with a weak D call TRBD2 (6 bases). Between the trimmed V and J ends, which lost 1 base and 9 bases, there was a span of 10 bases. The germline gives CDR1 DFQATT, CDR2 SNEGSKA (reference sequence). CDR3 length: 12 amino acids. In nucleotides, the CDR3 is TGCAGTGCTAGAGTACTAGCTATTGAGCAGTTCTTC. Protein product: CSARVLAIEQFF.

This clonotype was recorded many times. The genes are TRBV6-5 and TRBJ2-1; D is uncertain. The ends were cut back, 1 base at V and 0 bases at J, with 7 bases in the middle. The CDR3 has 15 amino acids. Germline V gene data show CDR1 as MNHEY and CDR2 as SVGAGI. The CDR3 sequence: CASSYYLSSYNEQFF. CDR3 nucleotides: TGTGCCAGCAGTTACTACCTGAGCTCCTACAATGAGCAGTTCTTC.